Described below is a single TCR beta chain sequence and its context. The CDR3 sequence is 12 residues long. The germline V gene encodes CDR1 SGHDT and CDR2 YYEEEE. The V segment lost 6 bases and the J segment 2 bases; nucleotides outside the gene matches: 1. This sample was included in a study of shared clonotypes between healthy human individuals. The assay was run at deep level. Sequencing used immunoSEQ multiplex PCR; TCRdb keeps in-frame clones, though not all of them. Found here are a few million clones, over 85% of them singletons; the top ten hold under 0.45%. The sequence was obtained from a man aged 18 to 29 in good health. Some clones in this sample may be carry-over from other donors' samples. The sequencing input was naive CD4+ T cells from PBMCs. Subset of the sample: CD45RA+ positively selected. The rearrangement joins TRBV5-6 to TRBJ2-5; 7 nucleotides align to TRBD1. CDR3 coding DNA: TGTGCCAGCACCAGGGGGCAAGAGACCCAGTACTTC. The encoded protein is CASTRGQETQYF.